This T cell receptor beta chain was obtained from a study of cytomegalovirus exposure and HLA in healthy donors. Looking at the study overall: Earlier, 180 million or so T cells were analyzed, and about 100 million unique TCR beta sequences were found among them. Caucasian-associated ancestry cluster membership applied to under 85% of several hundred genotyped donors.

This clone was counted only a few times. Its specificity is not known. The PCR was carried out with 60 Vbeta primers and 13 Jbeta primers. TCRdb's table, derived via immunoSEQ multiplex PCR, lists solely in-frame clones and lacks some. The data show approximately 89,000 clones, with around 70% seen just once and 1.2% held by the top ten. Findings of the study overall: Earlier analysis looked at TCR beta V segments, and most were productive about 87% or about 30% of the time. Later analysis reportedly placed an Asian-associated ancestry cluster below the roughly 690-donor mean in N-insertions.

V trimming: 8 bases; J trimming: 3 bases; junction bases outside the gene matches: 7. Germline V lookup: CDR1 SGHVS, CDR2 FNYEAQ. The CDR3 is 13 amino acids. The sequence came from a female donor in good health and CMV-seronegative. The chain combines TRBV7-6 with TRBJ2-7; 7 nucleotides agree with TRBD2. Sequenced material: PBMCs. The CDR3, as DNA: TGTGCCAGCTCTCGGGAGGTCGGCTACGAGCAGTACTTC. Translating it yields CASSREVGYEQYF.